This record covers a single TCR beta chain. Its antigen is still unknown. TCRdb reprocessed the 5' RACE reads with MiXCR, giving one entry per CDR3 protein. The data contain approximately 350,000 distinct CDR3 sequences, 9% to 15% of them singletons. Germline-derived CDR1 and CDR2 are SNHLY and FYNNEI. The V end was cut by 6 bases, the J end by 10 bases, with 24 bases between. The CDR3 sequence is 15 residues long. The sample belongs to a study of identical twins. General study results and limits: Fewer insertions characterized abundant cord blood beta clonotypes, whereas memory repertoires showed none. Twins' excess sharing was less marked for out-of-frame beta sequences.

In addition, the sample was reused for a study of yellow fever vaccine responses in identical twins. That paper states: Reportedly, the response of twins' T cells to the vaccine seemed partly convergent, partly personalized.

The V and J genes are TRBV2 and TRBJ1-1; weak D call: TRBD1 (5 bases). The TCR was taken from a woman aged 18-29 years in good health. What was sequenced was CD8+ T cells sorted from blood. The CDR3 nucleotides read TGTGCCAGCAGGGGAGCAGTGACAAGGACATACGGAGCTTTCTTT. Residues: CASRGAVTRTYGAFF.